This record concerns one T cell receptor beta chain sequence. Its antigen is as yet unknown. The sample comes from a study of memory CD4+ T cells and cytomegalovirus serostatus. Study-level background: Donors were healthy Belgian adults, 9 or 10 CMV seropositive and about two dozen seronegative. Findings and caveats of the study: The CMV-associated TCR signature appears largely within the CD4+ memory repertoire.

The sort gate was single viable CD3+CD4+CD8-CD45RO+ cells for memory CD4+ T cells. Positive selection with CD4 microbeads enriched total CD4+ T cells. This CDR3 has 13 amino acids. V dropped 5 bases and J dropped 5 bases, with 9 bases sitting between them. Germline CDR1 and CDR2: SEHNR and FQNEAQ (reference sequence). Clones were sequenced by immunoSEQ multiplex PCR, and TCRdb holds only the in-frame ones, with some missing. The sample shows around 62,000 clones, roughly three quarters of them seen only once. This sequence joins TRBV7-9 and TRBJ2-2; D not certain. Specimen: memory CD4+ T cells from blood. The receptor was derived from an adult in good health and CMV-seropositive. CDR3: CASSPGDTGELFF. CDR3 DNA: TGTGCCAGCAGCCCTGGAGATACCGGGGAGCTGTTTTTT.